This T cell receptor beta chain originates from a study of blood T cells in healthy people across ages. Through a sample-barcoded 5' primer and a J-beta primer mix, a second PCR was run for 7 to 11 cycles. Each CDR3 protein is one row after TCRdb ran MiXCR on the 5' RACE reads. The data hold about 760,000 distinct CDR3 sequences, with about 56% observed a single time. Germline CDR1 and CDR2: SNHLY and FYNNEI. The J segment lost 3 bases and the V segment lost 4 bases, leaving 8 bases of the junction unmatched. The CDR3 runs to 16 residues. The sequenced sample consisted of blood. This TCR came from a man in his forties in good health. The chain couples TRBV2 to TRBJ2-3; 9 bases map to TRBD2. CDR3 bases: TGTGCCAGCAGTGGACAATCCAGCGGGGGGACAGATACGCAGTATTTT. Translated, it gives CASSGQSSGGTDTQYF.